This TCR beta chain is from a study of T-cell memory formation after mild COVID-19. Study at large: The study found TCR clusters largely donor specific.

As regards this clonotype: Its cognate antigen is unknown.

Trimming removed 4 bases from V and 5 bases from J, with 11 bases in between. CDR1 is MGHRA, CDR2 YSYEKL, per germline. CDR3 length equals 13 residues. Findings of the study overall: Among clones contracting day 15 to 85, CD4/CD8 was balanced, whereas later expanders leaned CD4+. The CD4+ clones that contracted clustered mainly within CM and EM, and the CD8+ clones concentrated in EMRA.

Constant-segment primers were used for 5'RACE, and the resulting TCR alpha and TCR beta cDNA libraries carried sample barcodes and UMIs. MiXCR, applied by TCRdb to the 5' RACE reads, yields one record per CDR3 protein. Altogether 100,000 to 130,000 distinct CDR3 sequences are present, approximately 14% being singletons, with the ten largest covering 39%. The sample consisted of PBMCs or a T cell subset sorted from them (not recorded which). This chain connects TRBV4-1 to TRBJ2-5; D might be TRBD2 (7 bases). The origin of this receptor is a man younger than 35 who had mild COVID-19 (a few samples of this study predate the infection). Cell type and time point are not known. Here the CDR3 DNA reads TGCGCCAGCAGCCGAGGGGGGGCGGAGACCCAGTACTTC. Its translation is CASSRGGAETQYF.